This T cell receptor beta chain was sequenced for a study of blood T cell repertoires in COVID-19. Overall study context: Sites across the United States, Italy and Spain contributed samples from acute and convalescent COVID-19.

In the original processing: Reference gene primer amplification in the assay estimated nucleated cell counts. The protocol was immunoSEQ multiplex PCR, while the TCRdb copy is restricted to in-frame clones and leaves out a portion. V, J and clone size were drawn from that table, and D and trimming were deduced from the DNA. The table lists under 250,000 clones, roughly four fifths of them singletons. This clone was seen more than once but under ten times. Which cohort a participant joined came from the clinical history participants gave. Sample: PBMCs or T cells enriched from blood (not recorded which). The receptor was isolated from a woman aged 50 to 60 who had been exposed to COVID-19.

CDR3 sequence (DNA): TGTGCCAGCAGGGATGGACAGGGGGCGCGGGGCTACGAGCAGTACTTC. Amino acid sequence: CASRDGQGARGYEQYF. J is TRBJ2-7 and V is TRBV2; 11 nucleotides line up with TRBD1. CDR1 and CDR2 from the germline V gene are SNHLY and FYNNEI. The CDR3 has 16 residues. The J segment lost 3 bases and the V segment lost 6 bases, leaving 10 bases of the junction unmatched.